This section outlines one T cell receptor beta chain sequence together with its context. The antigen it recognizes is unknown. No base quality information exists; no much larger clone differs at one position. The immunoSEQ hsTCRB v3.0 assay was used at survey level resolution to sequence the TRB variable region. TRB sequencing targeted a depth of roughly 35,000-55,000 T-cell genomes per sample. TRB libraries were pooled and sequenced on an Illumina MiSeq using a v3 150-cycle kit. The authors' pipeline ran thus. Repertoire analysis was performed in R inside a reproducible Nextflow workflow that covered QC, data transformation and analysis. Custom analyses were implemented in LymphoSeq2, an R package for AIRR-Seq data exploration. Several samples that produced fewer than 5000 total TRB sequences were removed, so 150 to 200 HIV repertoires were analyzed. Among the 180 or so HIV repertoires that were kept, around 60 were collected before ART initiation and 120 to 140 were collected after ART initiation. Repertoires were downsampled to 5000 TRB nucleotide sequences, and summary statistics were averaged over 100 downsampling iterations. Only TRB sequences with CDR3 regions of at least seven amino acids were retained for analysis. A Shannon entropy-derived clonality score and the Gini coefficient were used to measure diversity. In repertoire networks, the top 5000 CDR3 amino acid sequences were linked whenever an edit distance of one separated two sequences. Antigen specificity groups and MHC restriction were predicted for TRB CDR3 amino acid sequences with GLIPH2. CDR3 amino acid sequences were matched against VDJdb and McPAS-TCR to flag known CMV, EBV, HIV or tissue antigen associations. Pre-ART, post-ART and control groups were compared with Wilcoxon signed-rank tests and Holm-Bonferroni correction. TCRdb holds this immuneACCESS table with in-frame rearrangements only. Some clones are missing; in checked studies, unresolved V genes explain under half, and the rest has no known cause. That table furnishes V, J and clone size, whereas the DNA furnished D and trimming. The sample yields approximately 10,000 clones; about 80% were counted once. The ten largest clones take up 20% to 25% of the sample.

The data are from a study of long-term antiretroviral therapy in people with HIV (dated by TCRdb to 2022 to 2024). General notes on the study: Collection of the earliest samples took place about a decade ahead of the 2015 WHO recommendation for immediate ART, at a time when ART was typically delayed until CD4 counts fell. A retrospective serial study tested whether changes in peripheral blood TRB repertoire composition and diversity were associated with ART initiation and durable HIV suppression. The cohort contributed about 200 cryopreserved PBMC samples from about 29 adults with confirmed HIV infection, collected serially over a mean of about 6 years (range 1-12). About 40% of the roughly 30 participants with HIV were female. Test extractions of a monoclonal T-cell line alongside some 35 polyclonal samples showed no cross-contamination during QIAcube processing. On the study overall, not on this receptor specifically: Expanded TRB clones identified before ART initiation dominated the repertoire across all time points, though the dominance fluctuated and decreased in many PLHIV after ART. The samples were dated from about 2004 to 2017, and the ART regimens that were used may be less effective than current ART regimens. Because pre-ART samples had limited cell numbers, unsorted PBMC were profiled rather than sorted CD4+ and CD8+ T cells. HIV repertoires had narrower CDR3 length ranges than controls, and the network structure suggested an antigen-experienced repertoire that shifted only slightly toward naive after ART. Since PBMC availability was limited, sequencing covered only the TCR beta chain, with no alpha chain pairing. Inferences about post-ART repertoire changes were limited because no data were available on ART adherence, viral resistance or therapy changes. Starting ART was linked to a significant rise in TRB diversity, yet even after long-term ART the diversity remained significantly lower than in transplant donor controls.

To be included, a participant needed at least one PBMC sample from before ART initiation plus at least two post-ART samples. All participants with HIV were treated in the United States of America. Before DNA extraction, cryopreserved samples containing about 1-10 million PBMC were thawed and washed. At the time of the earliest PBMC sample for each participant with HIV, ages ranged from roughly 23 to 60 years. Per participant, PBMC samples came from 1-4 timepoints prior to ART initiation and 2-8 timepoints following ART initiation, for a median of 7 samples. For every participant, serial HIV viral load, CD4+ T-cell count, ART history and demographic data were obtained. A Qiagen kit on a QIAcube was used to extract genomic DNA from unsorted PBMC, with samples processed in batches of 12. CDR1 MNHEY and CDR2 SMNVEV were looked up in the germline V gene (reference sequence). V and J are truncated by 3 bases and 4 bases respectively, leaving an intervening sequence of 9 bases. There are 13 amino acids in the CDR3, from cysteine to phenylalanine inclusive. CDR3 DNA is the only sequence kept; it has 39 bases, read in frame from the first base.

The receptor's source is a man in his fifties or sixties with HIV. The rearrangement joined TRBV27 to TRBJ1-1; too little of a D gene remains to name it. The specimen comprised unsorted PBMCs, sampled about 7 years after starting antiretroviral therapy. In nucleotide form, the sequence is TGTGCCAGCAGTTTGTGGGAGGGCACTGAAGCTTTCTTT. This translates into CASSLWEGTEAFF.